This T cell receptor beta chain was sequenced in a study of blood T cells in healthy people across ages. It was with a sample-barcoded 5' primer and a J-beta primer mix that a second PCR of about 6 to 12 cycles was run. From the 5' RACE reads, TCRdb called clonotypes with MiXCR, one entry per CDR3 protein. The table includes approximately 1.5 million distinct CDR3 sequences, roughly a third detected once. Those donating, healthy Caucasian individuals from Russia, were aged roughly 6 to 95. The CDR3 has 17 amino acids. V was trimmed by 6 bases and J by 4 bases, leaving 22 bases between them. Germline V gene lookup returns CDR1 MNHNY and CDR2 SVGAGI (reference sequence).

The sequence came from a woman in her 30s in good health. The sequenced sample was blood. The rearrangement links TRBV6-6 to TRBJ2-1, with D possibly being TRBD2 (5 bases). DNA for the CDR3: TGTGCCAGCAGAGTCGGGTCCGAGGGAGTGGGGTACAATGAGCAGTTCTTC. Translation gives CASRVGSEGVGYNEQFF.